This T cell receptor beta chain comes out of a study of T cells after yellow fever vaccination. This clonotype was detected only a few times. The CDR3 runs to 18 residues. CDR1 and CDR2 from the germline V gene are MGHRA and YSYEKL. V was pared by 3 bases and J by 0 bases, with 11 bases of the junction left unmatched. UMIs were added to TCR cDNA along with a universal primer site when it was made by 5'RACE template switching. One entry per CDR3 protein, called by TCRdb with MiXCR from the 5' RACE reads. Of some 320,000 distinct CDR3 sequences in the sample, roughly 9.4% are singletons; the top ten hold more than 15%.

The chain couples TRBV4-1 to TRBJ2-1; 7 bases match TRBD2. The input for sequencing was PBMCs, taken on the day of the first yellow fever vaccination. This clonotype was obtained from a man aged 18 to 35 who received the YFV17D yellow fever vaccine. The CDR3 loop is CASSHVRLAGTSYNEQFF. DNA for the CDR3: TGCGCCAGCAGCCATGTTAGACTAGCCGGGACCTCCTACAATGAGCAGTTCTTC.